These 18 T cell receptor beta chains share one sample of origin, sequenced in a study of blood T cell repertoires in COVID-19. Profiled with immunoSEQ multiplex PCR; TCRdb holds only in-frame clones, not every one. Of almost 400,000 clones listed, around 92% are singletons. Material for sequencing was PBMCs or T cells enriched from blood (not recorded which). These receptors came from a woman aged 30 to 39 who had recovered from COVID-19.

This chain uses TRBV27 with TRBJ2-1; TRBD1 matches 9 bases. The CDR3 has 13 residues. V shed 4 bases, J shed 9 bases, and the junction held 4 bases outside the gene matches. Germline V gives CDR1 MNHEY, CDR2 SMNVEV (reference sequence). The CDR3 nucleotides are TGTGCCAGCAGTTGGGACAGGGTGGGTGAGCAGTTCTTC. It translates to CASSWDRVGEQFF.

This clone was seen only once. This rearrangement joins TRBV5-1 to TRBJ1-2; D uncertain. This CDR3 region has 14 residues. The germline V and J ends were trimmed by 2 bases and 8 bases, with 16 bases remaining between them. Looked up from germline, CDR1 is SGHRS and CDR2 is YFSETQ. DNA of the CDR3: TGCGCCAGCAGCTTAAGGGAGCCAAGAGGGGGCTACACCTTC. Protein product: CASSLREPRGGYTF.

This chain uses TRBV3-1 (or the pseudogene TRBV3-2) with TRBJ1-1; D remains unclear. The CDR3 runs to 15 residues. Germline lookup yields CDR1 LGHDT and CDR2 YNNKEL (reference sequence). Trimming took 4 bases from V and 3 from J, leaving 15 bases between them. CDR3 sequence reads: CASSPNEVADTEAFF. CDR3 in DNA: TGTGCCAGCAGCCCGAACGAAGTAGCGGACACTGAAGCTTTCTTT.

The chain employs TRBV7-6 and TRBJ2-7, with 10 positions matching TRBD2. The germline gives CDR1 SGHVS, CDR2 FNYEAQ. This CDR3 has 16 amino acids. J gave up 2 bases and V 1 base, and 5 bases lay outside the gene matches. This chain's CDR3 is CASSLGGLATAYEQYF. The CDR3 DNA reads TGTGCCAGCAGCTTAGGGGGACTAGCGACCGCCTACGAGCAGTACTTC.

V is TRBV11-3 and J is TRBJ1-2, with D possibly matching TRBD1 (5 bases). Germline V gives CDR1 SGHNT, CDR2 YENEEA. V gave up 4 bases and J gave up 5 bases, with 8 bases separating them. The CDR3 is 12 amino acids. The CDR3 loop is CASSSSGYGYTF. The CDR3 DNA reads as TGTGCCAGCAGCTCCTCAGGGTATGGCTACACCTTC. The full variable domain, completed using reference TRBV11-3 and TRBJ1-2, is EAGVVQSPRYKIIEKKQPVAFWCNPISGHNTLYWYLQNLGQGPELLIRYENEEAVDDSQLPKDRFSAERLKGVDSTLKIQPAELGDSAVYLCASSSSGYGYTFGSGTRLTVV.

CDR3 DNA: TGTGCCAGTAGTATTGGCGGGATGTGGACCGGGGAGCTGTTTTTT. Protein: CASSIGGMWTGELFF. The chain recombines TRBV19 with TRBJ2-2; D possibly corresponds to TRBD2 (6 bases). Germline V lookup: CDR1 LNHDA, CDR2 SQIVND (reference sequence). This CDR3 is 15 amino acids long. The germline V and J ends were trimmed by 3 bases and 5 bases, with 13 bases remaining between them.

The chain links TRBV6-5 to TRBJ1-6; D unclear. The CDR3 is made up of 13 amino acids. V shed 9 bases and J shed 6 bases, with 12 bases lying between them. Germline V CDR1 and CDR2: MNHEY, SVGAGI. CDR3 sequence (DNA): TGTGCCAGTGGCAGATCTGGTAATTCACCCCTCCACTTT. Translation gives CASGRSGNSPLHF.

V gene TRBV24-1 combines with J gene TRBJ2-7; possibly TRBD1 for D (5 bases). Germline assignment: CDR1 KGHDR and CDR2 SFDVKD. This CDR3 is built from 13 residues. V was shortened by 4 bases and J by 3 bases, with 9 bases between the two germline ends. The CDR3 DNA reads as TGTGCCACCAGTGAGATTGACAGCTACGAGCAGTACTTC. Its protein is CATSEIDSYEQYF.

This sequence joins TRBV14 and TRBJ1-3, with 12 bases that match TRBD1. Germline trimming cut 2 bases from V and 1 base from J; bases unmatched to any gene: 6. The V gene's germline CDR1 is SGHDN and CDR2 FVKESK. The CDR3 extends over 18 amino acids. This CDR3 reads CASSQPGTGGPSGNTIYF. DNA of the CDR3: TGTGCCAGCAGCCAACCCGGGACAGGGGGCCCTTCTGGAAACACCATATATTTT.

The chain uses TRBV5-8 and TRBJ1-5, with 7 bases matching TRBD1. With 4 bases clipped from V and 0 bases from J, the junction kept 13 bases outside the gene matches. CDR1 SGHTS and CDR2 YDEGEE come from the germline V gene. The CDR3 is made up of 18 amino acids. The CDR3 bases are TGTGCCAGCAGCCCCGCGACAGGGAGTCTTGGTAGCAATCAGCCCCAGCATTTT. It encodes CASSPATGSLGSNQPQHF. Supplemented by reference TRBV5-8 and TRBJ1-5, the full variable domain reads EAGVTQSPTHLIKTRGQQATLRCSPISGHTSVYWYQQALGLGLQFLLWYDEGEERNRGNFPPRFSGRQFPNYSSELNVNALELEDSALYLCASSPATGSLGSNQPQHFGDGTRLSIL.

The chain employs TRBV19 and TRBJ2-5; TRBD1 agrees at 12 bases. The germline gives CDR1 LNHDA, CDR2 SQIVND (reference sequence). With 4 bases clipped from V and 2 bases from J, the junction kept 2 bases outside the gene matches. The CDR3 totals 15 residues. CDR3 in amino acids: CASSRDRGLQETQYF. The CDR3 nucleotides are TGTGCCAGTAGTAGGGACAGGGGGCTACAAGAGACCCAGTACTTC.

The gene calls are TRBV9 and TRBJ2-3; D might be TRBD1 (5 bases). The germline V gene encodes CDR1 SGDLS and CDR2 YYNGEE. The CDR3 contains 16 residues. V lost 1 base and J lost 0, with 12 bases in between. The CDR3 loop is CASSVYDRSSTDTQYF. Here the CDR3 DNA reads TGTGCCAGCAGCGTATACGACAGATCTAGCACAGATACGCAGTATTTT.

The chain links TRBV5-1 to TRBJ1-4, with 7 positions matching TRBD1. Germline V lookup: CDR1 SGHRS, CDR2 YFSETQ. Trimming took 4 bases from V and 8 from J; bases not matched to a gene: 14. This CDR3 comprises 16 residues. The CDR3 DNA reads as TGCGCCAGCAGCCAAGACCCGGGACAGAGAGGAGAAAAACTGTTTTTT. It translates to CASSQDPGQRGEKLFF.

This chain uses TRBV19 with TRBJ1-5, with no clear D. The germline V gene has CDR1 LNHDA and CDR2 SQIVND (reference sequence). The CDR3 length is 15 residues. V lost 10 bases to trimming and J lost 3 bases, with 19 bases between them. CDR3 DNA: TGTGCCACCACTGAGGCACAATCCTTCAATCAGCCCCAGCATTTT. This encodes CATTEAQSFNQPQHF.

In DNA form, the CDR3 reads TGTGCCAGCAGCTTGGCGTTGGACAGGGTTGTTGGGAAACTGTTTTTT. Protein: CASSLALDRVVGKLFF. The chain joins TRBV5-5 to TRBJ1-4; 8 nucleotides align to TRBD1. The CDR3 consists of 16 residues. CDR1 and CDR2 (germline): SGHKS, YYEKEE (reference sequence). The trim removed 0 bases at V and 11 bases at J, leaving 12 bases unmatched. The full variable domain, completed using reference TRBV5-5 and TRBJ1-4, is DAGVTQSPTHLIKTRGQQVTLRCSPISGHKSVSWYQQVLGQGPQFIFQYYEKEERGRGNFPDRFSARQFPNYSSELNVNALLLGDSALYLCASSLALDRVVGKLFFGSGTQLSVL.

The rearrangement uses TRBV7-6 and TRBJ2-2, with D perhaps TRBD2 (6 bases). Trimming cost V 3 bases and J 0 bases, with 11 bases left between them. CDR3 length: 16 amino acids. Germline-derived CDR1 and CDR2 are SGHVS and FNYEAQ. Written as DNA, the CDR3 is TGTGCCAGCAGCTTGGGCGGGACTCCGAACACCGGGGAGCTGTTTTTT. This codes for CASSLGGTPNTGELFF.

This clone was recorded once. V is TRBV28 and J is TRBJ1-2; 9 positions agree with TRBD1. There are 14 residues in the CDR3. V lost 7 bases, J lost 6 bases, and 9 bases stayed unmatched. CDR1 and CDR2 from the germline V gene are MDHEN and SYDVKM. The DNA for the CDR3 is TGTGCCAGCATTGAACAGGGGGCGGGAGATGGCTACACCTTC. This encodes CASIEQGAGDGYTF.

This chain uses TRBV7-6 with TRBJ2-2, with D possibly being TRBD1 (7 bases). The germline gives CDR1 SGHVS, CDR2 FNYEAQ. Trimming removed 4 bases from V and 5 bases from J, with 14 bases in between. The length of the CDR3 is 15 residues. This chain's CDR3 is CASSSPRGETGELFF. The CDR3 bases are TGTGCCAGCAGCTCACCCAGGGGGGAAACCGGGGAGCTGTTTTTT.